This TCR beta chain was profiled in a study of regulatory T cells in long-lasting Graves disease. Notes on the study in general: Relative to newly diagnosed Graves' patients, persistent ones had lower TCR diversity.

V was pared by 2 bases and J by 11 bases, with 24 bases between. The CDR3 contains 16 residues. Germline CDR1 and CDR2: MDHEN and SYDVKM. The time point denotes: newly diagnosed GD, antithyroid drugs for less than 3 months. Researchers made the TCR library from RNA that was extracted from PBMCs. iRepertoire HTBI primers and Arm-PCR of CDR3 regions built TCR beta libraries. TCRdb re-called the multiplex PCR reads through MiXCR, storing one row per CDR3 protein. The table includes around 480,000 distinct CDR3 sequences, about 17% detected once. This clonotype was seen many times. Its antigen is not identified. These sequences were also reported in another study, on T cells in Graves' hyperthyroidism and ophthalmopathy.

The chain employs TRBV28 and TRBJ1-1, with D perhaps TRBD1 (6 bases). The specimen comprised peripheral blood mononuclear cells (PBMCs), sampled at new diagnosis, from a patient treated with antithyroid drugs. This TCR came from a man aged 35-49 years with Graves disease. The CDR3 sequence is CASSLSGRGARPSAFF. CDR3 sequence (DNA): TGTGCCAGCAGTTTAAGTGGGCGGGGGGCTCGCCCGAGTGCTTTCTTT.